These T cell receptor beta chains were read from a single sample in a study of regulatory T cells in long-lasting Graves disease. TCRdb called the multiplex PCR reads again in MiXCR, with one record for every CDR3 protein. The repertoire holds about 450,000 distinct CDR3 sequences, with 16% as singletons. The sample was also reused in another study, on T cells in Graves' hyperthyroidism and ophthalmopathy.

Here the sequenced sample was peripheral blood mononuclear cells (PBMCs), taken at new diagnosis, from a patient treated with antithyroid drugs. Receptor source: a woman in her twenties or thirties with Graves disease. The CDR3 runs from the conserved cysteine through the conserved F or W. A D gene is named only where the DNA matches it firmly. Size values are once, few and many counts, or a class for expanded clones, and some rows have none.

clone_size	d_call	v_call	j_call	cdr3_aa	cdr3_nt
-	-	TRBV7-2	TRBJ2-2	CASRRAGGELFF	TGTGCCAGCAGGCGAGCGGGCGGGGAGCTGTTTTTT
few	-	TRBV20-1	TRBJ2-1	CSARVAGNNEQFF	TGCAGTGCTAGAGTTGCGGGAAACAATGAGCAGTTCTTC
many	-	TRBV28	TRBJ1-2	CASSPGGGLHGGYTF	TGTGCCAGCAGTCCCGGCGGGGGACTCCATGGGGGCTACACCTTC
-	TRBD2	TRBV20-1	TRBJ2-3	CSAKASGRAKDTQYF	TGCAGTGCGAAGGCTAGCGGGAGGGCCAAAGATACGCAGTATTTT
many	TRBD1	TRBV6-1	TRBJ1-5	CASSPGTASQPQHF	TGTGCCAGCAGCCCTGGGACAGCCAGTCAGCCCCAGCATTTT
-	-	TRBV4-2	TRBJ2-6	CASSSRFATGANVLTF	TGTGCCAGCAGCTCCCGCTTTGCAACTGGGGCCAACGTCCTGACTTTC
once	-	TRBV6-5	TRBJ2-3	CASSYGRRTDDTDTQYF	TGTGCCAGCAGTTACGGTCGCAGGACAGATGACACAGATACGCAGTATTTT
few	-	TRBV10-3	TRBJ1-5	CAISTDLVNQPQHF	TGTGCCATCAGTACGGACTTAGTGAATCAGCCCCAGCATTTT
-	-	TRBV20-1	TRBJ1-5	CSAEQGSNQPQHF	TGCAGTGCTGAACAGGGAAGCAATCAGCCCCAGCATTTT
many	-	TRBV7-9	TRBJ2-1	CASSTDRFDEQFF	TGTGCCAGCAGCACCGACAGGTTTGATGAGCAGTTCTTC
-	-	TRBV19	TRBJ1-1	CASSTPARGTEAFF	TGTGCCAGTAGTACCCCCGCTCGGGGTACTGAAGCTTTCTTT
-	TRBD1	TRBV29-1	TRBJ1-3	CSAGGGPGNTIYF	TGCAGCGCAGGGGGGGGGCCTGGAAACACCATATATTTT
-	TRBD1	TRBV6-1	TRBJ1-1	CASKGQLNTEAFF	TGTGCCAGCAAGGGACAGCTGAACACTGAAGCTTTCTTT
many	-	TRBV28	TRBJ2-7	CASSSGTPEGSYEQYF	TGTGCCAGCAGTTCCGGGACCCCCGAGGGATCCTACGAGCAGTACTTC
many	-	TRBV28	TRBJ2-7	CASSFSGRSDEQYF	TGTGCCAGCAGTTTCTCGGGGAGAAGCGACGAGCAGTACTTC
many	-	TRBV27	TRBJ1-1	CASSGAPGRGNTEAFF	TGTGCCAGCAGTGGGGCCCCGGGACGGGGGAACACTGAAGCTTTCTTT
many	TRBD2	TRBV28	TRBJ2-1	CASRPSGSTGEQFF	TGTGCCAGCAGGCCGAGCGGGAGCACGGGTGAGCAGTTCTTC
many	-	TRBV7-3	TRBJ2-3	CASSTEVRGTQYF	TGTGCCAGCAGCACCGAGGTCCGGGGTACGCAGTATTTT
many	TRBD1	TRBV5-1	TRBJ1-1	CASRDRGLATEAFF	TGCGCCAGCAGGGACAGGGGCTTGGCCACTGAAGCTTTCTTT
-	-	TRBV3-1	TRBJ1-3	CASSQAPTRYSGNTIYF	TGTGCCAGCAGCCAAGCGCCGACACGTTACTCTGGAAACACCATATATTTT
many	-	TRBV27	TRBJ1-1	CASSLIGDMNTEAFF	TGTGCCAGCAGTTTAATTGGGGACATGAACACTGAAGCTTTCTTT
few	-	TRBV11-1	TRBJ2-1	CASSLGATSLAWFF	TGTGCCAGCAGCTTAGGGGCAACTAGTTTAGCTTGGTTCTTC
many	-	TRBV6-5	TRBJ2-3	CASSYRPEITDTQYF	TGTGCCAGCAGTTACCGCCCGGAGATCACAGATACGCAGTATTTT
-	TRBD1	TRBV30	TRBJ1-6	CAWTAGTGGISPLHF	TGTGCCTGGACCGCCGGGACAGGGGGAATTTCACCCCTCCACTTT
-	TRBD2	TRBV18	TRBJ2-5	CASSPAGGQETQYF	TGTGCCAGCTCACCAGCGGGAGGTCAAGAGACCCAGTACTTC
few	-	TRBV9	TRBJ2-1	CASSGPEAYNEQFF	TGTGCCAGCAGTGGCCCGGAGGCCTACAATGAGCAGTTCTTC
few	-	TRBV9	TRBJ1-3	CASSVGLDSGSTIYF	TGTGCCAGCAGCGTAGGGTTGGACTCTGGAAGCACCATATATTTT
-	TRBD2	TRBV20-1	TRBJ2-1	CSARDADLAGGEDEQFF	TGCAGTGCTAGAGATGCGGATCTAGCGGGAGGTGAAGATGAGCAGTTCTTC
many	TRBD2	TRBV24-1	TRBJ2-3	CATSDSSGSTDTQYF	TGTGCCACCAGTGATTCTAGCGGATCCACAGATACGCAGTATTTT
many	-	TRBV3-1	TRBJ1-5	CASSQGSGWPGDQPQHF	TGTGCCAGCAGCCAAGGATCGGGCTGGCCGGGGGATCAGCCCCAGCATTTT
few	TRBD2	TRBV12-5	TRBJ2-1	CASERTSGHNEQFF	TGTGCTAGTGAAAGAACTAGCGGCCACAATGAGCAGTTCTTC
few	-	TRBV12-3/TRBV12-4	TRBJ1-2	CASSLRQGRGYTF	TGTGCCAGCAGTTTAAGGCAGGGGCGCGGCTACACCTTC
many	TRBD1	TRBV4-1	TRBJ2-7	CASSPGQGRLAYEQYF	TGCGCCAGCAGCCCGGGACAGGGGAGGCTTGCCTACGAGCAGTACTTC
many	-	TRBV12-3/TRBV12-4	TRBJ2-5	CASSLMSPNEETQYF	TGTGCCAGCAGTTTAATGTCGCCGAACGAAGAGACCCAGTACTTC
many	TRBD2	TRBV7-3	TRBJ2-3	CASSQGLAGFGTDTQYF	TGTGCCAGCAGCCAGGGACTAGCGGGGTTTGGCACAGATACGCAGTATTTT
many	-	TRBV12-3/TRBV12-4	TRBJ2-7	CASSPSLHNEQYF	TGTGCCAGCAGCCCCTCCCTGCACAACGAGCAGTACTTC
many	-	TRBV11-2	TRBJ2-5	CASSWSLSEETQYF	TGTGCCAGCAGCTGGAGCCTTTCGGAAGAGACCCAGTACTTC
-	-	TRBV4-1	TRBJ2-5	CASSLEPGRRETQYF	TGCGCCAGCAGCCTGGAACCGGGACGACGAGAGACCCAGTACTTC
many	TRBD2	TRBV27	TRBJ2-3	CASSSVSGRASDTQYF	TGTGCCAGCAGTTCGGTTAGCGGGAGGGCCTCAGATACGCAGTATTTT
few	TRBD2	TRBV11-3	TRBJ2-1	CTSSLDKWLAGGTEQFF	TGTACCAGCAGCTTAGATAAGTGGCTAGCGGGAGGCACTGAGCAGTTCTTC
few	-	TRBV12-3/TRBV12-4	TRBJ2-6	CASSFVGGSGANVLTF	TGTGCCAGCAGTTTTGTAGGGGGATCTGGGGCCAACGTCCTGACTTTC
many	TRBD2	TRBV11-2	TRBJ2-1	CASSSTSGRSKLHYEQFF	TGTGCCAGCAGCTCCACTAGCGGGCGAAGCAAGTTACATTATGAGCAGTTCTTC
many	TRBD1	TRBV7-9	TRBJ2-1	CASSLRDRDYNEQFF	TGCGCCAGCAGCTTGAGGGACAGGGACTACAATGAGCAGTTCTTC
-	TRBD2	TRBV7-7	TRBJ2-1	CASSLDSGPHNEQFF	TGTGCTAGCAGCTTAGATAGCGGGCCACACAATGAGCAGTTCTTC
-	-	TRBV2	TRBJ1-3	CASSSPGAGNTIYF	TGTGCCAGCAGTTCCCCAGGGGCTGGAAACACCATATATTTT
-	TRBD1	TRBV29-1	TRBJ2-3	CSVHTGAIQYF	TGCAGCGTTCACACAGGGGCTATCCAGTATTTT
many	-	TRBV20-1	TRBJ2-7	CSVQSSGSYEQYF	TGCAGTGTCCAGAGTAGCGGTTCCTACGAGCAGTACTTC
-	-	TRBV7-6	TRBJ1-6	CASSLVVGIYNSPLHF	TGTGCCAGCAGCTTAGTCGTAGGGATCTATAATTCACCCCTCCACTTT
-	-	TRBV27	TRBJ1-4	CASKEGEKLFF	TGTGCCAGCAAGGAAGGTGAAAAACTGTTTTTT
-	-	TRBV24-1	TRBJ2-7	CATSDPPDGGQYF	TGTGCCACCAGTGATCCCCCTGACGGGGGGCAGTACTTC